One sample yielded the 14 T cell receptor beta chains listed below, sequenced in a study of T cell responses to AZD1222 COVID-19 vaccine. Profiled with immunoSEQ multiplex PCR; TCRdb holds only in-frame clones, not every one. Altogether fewer than 70,000 clones are present, roughly 90% being singletons, with the ten largest covering around 5%. The sample in question was peripheral blood, obtained on day 0 of AZD1222 vaccination. The receptors were sampled from an adult in good health.

The chain uses TRBV5-1 and TRBJ2-1, with 11 positions matching TRBD2. This CDR3 has 16 amino acids. From germline, CDR1 is SGHRS and CDR2 YFSETQ. Germline trimming cut 3 bases from V and 9 bases from J; bases unmatched to any gene: 11. The CDR3 region has the DNA TGCGCCAGCAGCTCGGAGGTAGCGGGGGGGCCGACTGAGCAGTTCTTC. Protein sequence: CASSSEVAGGPTEQFF. Full variable domain (outside the CDR3, taken from reference TRBV5-1 and TRBJ2-1): KAGVTQTPRYLIKTRGQQVTLSCSPISGHRSVSWYQQTPGQGLQFLFEYFSETQRNKGNFPGRFSGRQFSNSRSEMNVSTLELGDSALYLCASSSEVAGGPTEQFFGPGTRLTVL.

The chain is built from TRBV7-2 and TRBJ2-5; 9 bases line up with TRBD2. The CDR3 covers 15 residues. V was pared by 3 bases and J by 2 bases, with 4 bases of the junction left unmatched. The V gene's germline CDR1 is SGHTA and CDR2 FQGNSA. CDR3 residues: CASSFSRGGQETQYF. In DNA form, the CDR3 reads TGTGCCAGCAGCTTTTCGCGGGGGGGTCAAGAGACCCAGTACTTC.

The V gene is TRBV30, the J gene TRBJ1-5; possibly TRBD1 for D (6 bases). Trimming removed 1 base from V and 9 bases from J, with 10 bases in between. CDR1 is GTSNPN and CDR2 is SVGIG in the germline V gene (reference sequence). The CDR3 runs 12 residues. The CDR3 protein is CAWSDREGPQHF. CDR3 coding DNA: TGTGCCTGGAGTGACAGGGAAGGGCCCCAGCATTTT.

The V and J genes are TRBV5-1 and TRBJ2-3, with 9 bases fitting TRBD1. The CDR3 has 13 residues. The junction had 2 bases not matched to a gene; V was cut back by 4 bases and J by 5 bases. CDR1 is SGHRS, CDR2 YFSETQ, per germline. Written as DNA, the CDR3 is TGCGCCAGCAGCATGACAGGGGGAGATACGCAGTATTTT. Translated: CASSMTGGDTQYF.

CDR3 loop: CASRLTRTDTQYF. CDR3 DNA: TGTGCCAGCAGATTAACCCGTACAGATACGCAGTATTTT. The V and J genes are TRBV6-5 and TRBJ2-3; D gene unclear. The V gene lost 6 bases and the J gene lost 3 bases, with 10 bases spanning the gap. The germline gives CDR1 MNHEY, CDR2 SVGAGI. This CDR3 contains 13 residues.

The V and J genes are TRBV5-1 and TRBJ2-6, with 7 positions matching TRBD1. In germline, CDR1 is SGHRS, CDR2 YFSETQ. V dropped 0 bases and J dropped 0; count of bases not matched to a gene: 3. This CDR3 region has 17 residues. The CDR3 region has the DNA TGCGCCAGCAGCTTGGGACAGGGAGCCTCTGGGGCCAACGTCCTGACTTTC. It specifies CASSLGQGASGANVLTF.

The chain combines TRBV10-2 with TRBJ1-2; 7 bases align to TRBD1. The CDR3 has 12 residues. The J segment lost 7 bases and the V segment lost 6 bases, leaving 5 bases of the junction unmatched. The V gene's germline CDR1 is WSHSY and CDR2 SAAADI. The CDR3 loop reads CASRVTGSGYTF. In DNA, the CDR3 is TGCGCCAGCAGGGTGACAGGGAGTGGCTACACCTTC.

CDR3 DNA: TGTGCCAGCAGCCAAGAACTAGCGGGTAGGGCAGATACGCAGTATTTT. Its protein is CASSQELAGRADTQYF. The chain couples TRBV4-2 to TRBJ2-3; 9 positions agree with TRBD2. The CDR3 spans 16 residues. The germline gives CDR1 LGHNA, CDR2 YNFKEQ. V dropped 0 bases and J dropped 4; count of bases not matched to a gene: 5.

Worth noting for this clone: In the same sample, other DNA sequences code for this CDR3. The DNA for the CDR3 is TGTGCCAGCAGCCCGGGACAGGGCTACGAGCAGTACTTC. The encoded protein is CASSPGQGYEQYF. The chain has TRBV12-3 or TRBV12-4 and TRBJ2-7; 9 nucleotides agree with TRBD1. Trimming removed 6 bases from V and 3 bases from J; junction bases left unmatched: 3. CDR3 length equals 13 residues.

In its sample, this clone was seen once. The chain carries TRBV7-9 and TRBJ1-1; D unclear. Germline V gives CDR1 SEHNR, CDR2 FQNEAQ (reference sequence). The V end was cut by 5 bases, the J end by 1 base, with 20 bases between. CDR3 length equals 17 residues. CDR3 protein: CASSMEMGAAPNTEAFF. In nucleotides, the CDR3 is TGTGCCAGCAGCATGGAAATGGGAGCAGCCCCGAACACTGAAGCTTTCTTT.

This chain joins TRBV19 and TRBJ2-2; D is perhaps TRBD2 (5 bases). Trimming took off 5 bases at V and 4 bases at J, with 8 bases between the two ends. Germline CDR1 is LNHDA and CDR2 is SQIVND (reference sequence). The CDR3 is 13 residues long. The chain's CDR3 is CASSASGTGELFF. The CDR3 DNA reads TGTGCCAGTAGTGCAAGCGGCACCGGGGAGCTGTTTTTT.

The chain carries TRBV6-5 and TRBJ1-2, with D unclear. CDR1 and CDR2 (germline): MNHEY, SVGAGI. The CDR3 has 10 residues. V dropped 10 bases and J dropped 8 bases, with 11 bases sitting between them. CDR3 sequence reads: CANDPPGYTF. CDR3 bases: TGTGCCAACGATCCGCCGGGCTACACCTTC.

J is TRBJ2-7 and V is TRBV18; maybe TRBD1 (6 bases). From germline, CDR1 is KGHSH and CDR2 LQKENI. This CDR3 spans 16 amino acids. The germline V and J ends were trimmed by 3 bases and 4 bases, with 19 bases remaining between them. This CDR3 is CASSPMGATTTYEQYF. The DNA of the CDR3 is TGTGCCAGCTCACCCATGGGGGCAACGACAACTTACGAGCAGTACTTC. Filled out from reference TRBV18 and TRBJ2-7, the complete variable domain reads NAGVMQNPRHLVRRRGQEARLRCSPMKGHSHVYWYRQLPEEGLKFMVYLQKENIIDESGMPKERFSAEFPKEGPSILRIQQVVRGDSAAYFCASSPMGATTTYEQYFGPGTRLTVT.

The sample holds one count of this clone. This chain's CDR3 is CASSLERTGRASPLHF. The CDR3 bases are TGTGCCAGCAGCTTAGAGCGGACAGGGCGGGCTTCACCCCTCCACTTT. V gene TRBV7-2 combines with J gene TRBJ1-6; TRBD1 matches at 8 bases. Germline-derived CDR1 and CDR2 are SGHTA and FQGNSA. V shed 1 base, J shed 9 bases, and the junction held 8 bases outside the gene matches. CDR3 length equals 16 residues.